This TCR beta chain appears in the sequencing data of a study of OX40 agonist ivuxolimab in advanced cancers. In the study overall: Ivuxolimab, which is an agonistic anti-OX40 (CD134) antibody, was administered to the patients. Past anti-PD-1, anti-PD-L1 or anti-CTLA-4 therapy was accepted, and 40% had received some.

Study-level points and caveats: Antigen targets of the expanded peripheral T cells went undetermined.

Profiling relied on immunoSEQ multiplex PCR, and the TCRdb table lists in-frame clones only, not all of them. The sample lists over 55,000 clones; 65% to 80% were seen once. Concerning this clone: No antigen is known for it.

V was pared by 1 base and J by 4 bases, with 3 bases of the junction left unmatched. This CDR3 has 15 amino acids. Germline V gene data show CDR1 as LNHDA and CDR2 as SQIVND (reference sequence). The source of this sequence is an adult with an advanced solid tumor such as melanoma, head and neck, liver or kidney cancer. The input for sequencing was CD4+ or CD8+ T cells sorted from blood, taken in a trial of the OX40 agonist ivuxolimab. The chain combines TRBV19 with TRBJ2-1; 8 nucleotides agree with TRBD2. This CDR3 reads CASSIVAGLYNEQFF. CDR3 nucleotide sequence: TGTGCCAGTAGTATAGTAGCGGGGCTGTACAATGAGCAGTTCTTC.